This T cell receptor beta chain was identified in a study of cytomegalovirus exposure and HLA in healthy donors. Findings and limits, study-wide: Analyzed later, association rates of TCRs varied across HLA loci, with DRB1 most and HLA-C fewest. For cytomegalovirus status, the classifier reportedly gave diagnoses with high specificity and sensitivity.

Both 60 Vbeta primers and 13 Jbeta primers went into the PCR. Some clones are missing from TCRdb's copy, which holds only in-frame ones; the method was immunoSEQ multiplex PCR. The sample consists of about 300,000 clones, 86% of them appearing once. The CDR3 is 15 amino acids. Trimming at V came to 6 bases and at J to 2 bases, leaving 9 bases not matched to a gene. Germline-derived CDR1 and CDR2 are MNHEY and SVGAGI. Comments on this clone: Its antigen is unknown.

V and J are TRBV6-5 and TRBJ2-7, with TRBD1 matching over 8 bases. The TCR originated in a man aged 40-49 years in good health and CMV-seropositive. The sample taken for sequencing was PBMCs. For the CDR3, the DNA is TGTGCCAGCAGCACCGGGACAGGATTTACCTACGAGCAGTACTTC. Encoded protein: CASSTGTGFTYEQYF.